This is a list of T cell receptor beta chains from one sample in a study of regulatory T cells in long-lasting Graves disease. TCRdb reprocessed the multiplex PCR reads via MiXCR and lists one record per CDR3 protein. The table has hundreds of thousands of distinct CDR3 sequences, 15% to 20% seen once. The sample also formed part of further work on T cells in Graves' hyperthyroidism and ophthalmopathy.

The source material was peripheral blood mononuclear cells (PBMCs), sampled at new diagnosis, from a patient treated with antithyroid drugs. The receptors originated from a woman younger than 45 with Graves disease. Each CDR3 is given with its conserved first and last residue. The D gene is left open where the match is weak. Clone size appears in some rows only: once, few, many, or a class for an expanded clone.

>16|TRBJ2-1|TRBV5-4|few|TRBD2
TGTGCCAGCAGCCCGGGGGCTAGCGGGAGCTACAATGAGCAGTTCTTC
CASSPGASGSYNEQFF
>16|TRBJ2-5|TRBV28|many|TRBD1
TGTGCCAGCAGTTTCTCGGGGACAGGGAATGGGCAGACCCAGTACTTC
CASSFSGTGNGQTQYF
>13|TRBJ2-7|TRBV20-1|many|NA
TGCAGTGCCCGGACAGGCGGGGTCTACGAGCAGTACTTC
CSARTGGVYEQYF
>17|TRBJ1-3|TRBV3-1|few|NA
TGTGCCAGCAGCCCCAAAGGCGAGGGGACCTCTGGAAACACCATATATTTT
CASSPKGEGTSGNTIYF
>15|TRBJ2-7|TRBV7-3|many|NA
TGTGCCAGCAGCTCGATCCAGGGGCAAATTAACGAGCAGTACTTC
CASSSIQGQINEQYF
>13|TRBJ1-1|TRBV6-4|NA|NA
TGTGCCAGCAGTGCCAGCAGGGAGACTGAAGCTTTCTTT
CASSASRETEAFF
>17|TRBJ1-3|TRBV19|once|TRBD1
TGTGCCAGTAGCAGGCGGACAGGGGGAACCTCTGGAAACACCATATATTTT
CASSRRTGGTSGNTIYF
>15|TRBJ2-3|TRBV24-1|many|NA
TGTGCCACCAGTGATCCGGGGGTGCCCACAGATACGCAGTATTTT
CATSDPGVPTDTQYF
>14|TRBJ2-7|TRBV7-9|many|NA
TGTGCCAGCAGCTTAATTACCCCACCCGGCGAGCAGTACTTC
CASSLITPPGEQYF
>17|TRBJ2-7|TRBV13|few|NA
TGTGCCAGCAGCTTAGGATTGGGTGGCGGACCCTCCTACGAGCAGTACTTC
CASSLGLGGGPSYEQYF
>14|TRBJ2-3|TRBV27|NA|TRBD2
TGTGCCAGAAACCTAGCGGGTTGCACAGATACGCAGTATTTT
CARNLAGCTDTQYF
>17|TRBJ2-1|TRBV24-1|many|NA
TGTGCCACCGAAGCCAACCCCGGGGGAAACTCCTACAATGAGCAGTTCTTC
CATEANPGGNSYNEQFF
>14|TRBJ2-1|TRBV12-3/TRBV12-4|many|NA
TGTGCCAGCAGTTTGAGAGGGGAGCTAAATGAGCAGTTCTTC
CASSLRGELNEQFF
>14|TRBJ2-2|TRBV28|many|NA
TGTGCCAGCAGTTTATGGGGGGACACCGGGGAGCTGTTTTTT
CASSLWGDTGELFF
>17|TRBJ2-1|TRBV10-3|NA|TRBD2
TGTGCCATCAGTCCCGGGACTAGCGGGAGGGCGGGGAATGAGCAGTTCTTC
CAISPGTSGRAGNEQFF
>14|TRBJ1-5|TRBV19|NA|NA
TGTGCCAGTAGTATAGCAGCCGGCAGGCAGCCCCAGCATTTT
CASSIAAGRQPQHF
>13|TRBJ1-1|TRBV29-1|many|NA
TGCAGCGCCGTCACAGATTTGAACACTGAAGCTTTCTTT
CSAVTDLNTEAFF
>13|TRBJ1-3|TRBV28|NA|NA
TGTGCCAGCAGTTTGAGGGTAGAAAACACCATATATTTT
CASSLRVENTIYF
>14|TRBJ2-7|TRBV14|few|NA
TGTGCCAGCAGCCAAACCCGGGACTCCAGGGAGCAGTACTTC
CASSQTRDSREQYF
>15|TRBJ2-1|TRBV4-2|NA|TRBD2
TGTGCCAGCAGCCCTAGCGGAGGGACGGGTTATGAGCAGTTCTTC
CASSPSGGTGYEQFF
>14|TRBJ2-3|TRBV20-1|many|TRBD2
TGCAGTGCCCTGACTAGCGGGAGAGCAAATACGCAGTATTTT
CSALTSGRANTQYF
>11|TRBJ1-1|TRBV24-1|many|NA
TGTGCCACCAAGACGAACACTGAAGCTTTCTTT
CATKTNTEAFF
>14|TRBJ1-1|TRBV5-1|NA|NA
TGCGCCAGCAGCTTGGACGAGGTGAACACTGAAGCTTTCTTT
CASSLDEVNTEAFF
>15|TRBJ1-4|TRBV29-1|many|TRBD1
TGCAGCGTTGAAGAGGCGACAGGGGAGAAGGAAAAACTGTTTTTT
CSVEEATGEKEKLFF
>14|TRBJ1-2|TRBV6-1|many|TRBD1
TGTGCCAGCAGGGACAGGGTTATTAACTATGGCTACACCTTC
CASRDRVINYGYTF
>15|TRBJ1-6|TRBV6-1|few|NA
TGTGCCAGCAGGCGAAAGCCGGGGAGTCGGTCACCCCTCCACTTT
CASRRKPGSRSPLHF
>18|TRBJ2-1|TRBV11-2|NA|TRBD2
TGTGCCAGCAGCTTCCCTAGATTTCAGCGGGATACCGGGAATGAGCAGTTCTTC
CASSFPRFQRDTGNEQFF
>13|TRBJ1-2|TRBV2|many|TRBD1
TGTGCCAGCGATCTACAGGGGAACTATGGCTACACCTTC
CASDLQGNYGYTF
>16|TRBJ2-2|TRBV4-1|many|TRBD1
TGCGCCAGCAGCCAAGGAGACAGGGCAAGGGCCGGGGAGCTGTTTTTT
CASSQGDRARAGELFF
>15|TRBJ1-5|TRBV28|many|TRBD1
TGTGCCAGCAGGAGACAGGGTCGGGGCAATCAGCCCCAGCATTTT
CASRRQGRGNQPQHF
>14|TRBJ2-1|TRBV20-1|few|TRBD2
TGCAGGATGGCTAGCGGAAGCTCCTACAATGAGCAGTTCTTC
CRMASGSSYNEQFF
>12|TRBJ1-1|TRBV30|NA|NA
TGTGCCTGGAGTGAGAAGGCGGGTGGAGCTTTCTTT
CAWSEKAGGAFF
>15|TRBJ1-5|TRBV12-3/TRBV12-4|many|NA
TGTGCCAGCAGTTTATCGGGAGAGGGCAATCAGCCCCAGCATTTT
CASSLSGEGNQPQHF
>18|TRBJ1-6|TRBV3-1|NA|NA
TGTGCCAGCAGCCAACCTACCTCGGGGGCTGTTGGTCGTTTACCCCTCCACTTT
CASSQPTSGAVGRLPLHF
>20|TRBJ2-1|TRBV10-3|many|TRBD2
TGTGCCATCAGTGAATTATTAGGACTAGCGGGAGCCGTCTCCTACAATGAGCAGTTCTTC
CAISELLGLAGAVSYNEQFF
>11|TRBJ1-1|TRBV29-1|few|NA
TGCAGCACATCGGACAGCTTGGAAGCTTTCTTT
CSTSDSLEAFF
>15|TRBJ1-6|TRBV5-1|NA|TRBD1
TGCGCCAGCAGCGACCGGGACAGGGCCAATTCACCCCTCCACTTT
CASSDRDRANSPLHF
>17|TRBJ1-5|TRBV6-1|many|TRBD1
TGTGCCAGCAGACCACAGGCGGGGACAGGGGGTCGTCAGCCCCAGCATTTT
CASRPQAGTGGRQPQHF
>15|TRBJ1-1|TRBV6-1|many|NA
TGTGCCAGCACCAAGGGGGGCAGGGGATCCGCTGAAGCTTTCTTT
CASTKGGRGSAEAFF
>12|TRBJ2-5|TRBV11-2|many|NA
TGTGCCAGCAGCTTAGATGCGGAGACCCAGTACTTC
CASSLDAETQYF
>15|TRBJ1-1|TRBV5-1|NA|NA
TGCGCCAGCAGCTTGGAGCTAATTCAGGGTACTGAAGCTTTCTTT
CASSLELIQGTEAFF
>13|TRBJ1-2|TRBV20-1|NA|NA
TGCAGTGCTAGCCCGGGACTGGTTCGGGGCTACACCTTC
CSASPGLVRGYTF
>9|TRBJ1-1|TRBV6-2/TRBV6-3|NA|NA
TGTGCCAGCCCTCCGGGAGCTTTCTTT
CASPPGAFF
>13|TRBJ2-5|TRBV18|NA|NA
TGTGCCAGCTCACCGCAGGGCTGGGAGACCCAGTACTTC
CASSPQGWETQYF
>12|TRBJ1-5|TRBV20-1|NA|NA
TGCAGTGCTACCGTATCGGGGCAGCCCCAGCATTTT
CSATVSGQPQHF
>17|TRBJ2-2|TRBV12-3/TRBV12-4|many|TRBD2
TGTGCCAGCAGTGGCCGTGAGGGCCTAGCGGGCTCCGGGGAGCTGTTTTTT
CASSGREGLAGSGELFF